Listed below are T cell receptor beta chains from one sample, sequenced in a study of control samples from healthy donors and cancer patients. Only in-frame clones appear in the TCRdb table, and some are missing; sequencing was by immunoSEQ multiplex PCR. Counted here are more than 95,000 clones, around 89% occurring once; the ten biggest clones make up about 18%. Input material: PBMCs. These receptors all come from a man in his sixties with lung cancer. Each CDR3 is given with its conserved first and last residue. Fields, in order: J gene, V gene, CDR3 protein.

TRBJ2-3,TRBV5-4,CASSLASTLSPTQYF
TRBJ1-6,TRBV5-1,CASGVESYNSPLHF
TRBJ2-3,TRBV7-2,CASSRDLTDTQYF
TRBJ1-4,TRBV5-1,CATSPGSLSTNEKLFF
TRBJ1-2,TRBV5-4,CASSSATGYYGYTF
TRBJ2-7,TRBV7-8,CASSWGAGGYEQYF
TRBJ1-2,TRBV15,CATSRDLARTGDSNYGYTF
TRBJ2-7,TRBV11-2,CASSLNSRDLYEQYF
TRBJ1-1,TRBV10-3,CAISVQGNTEAFF
TRBJ1-3,TRBV18,CASSSGAGNTIYF
TRBJ1-5,TRBV19,CASSIRTGNQPQHF
TRBJ2-6,TRBV5-1,CASSFVLGASGANVLTF
TRBJ1-1,TRBV6-5,CASRIQGEAFF
TRBJ1-6,TRBV5-6,CASIPRGSSYNSPLHF
TRBJ2-3,TRBV11-3,CASSSPFNKISTDTQYF
TRBJ2-1,TRBV18,CASSIAVYNEQFF
TRBJ1-1,TRBV19,CASSDRLQNTEAFF
TRBJ1-1,TRBV15,CATSYMNTEAFF
TRBJ2-7,TRBV4-1,CASRLEVAGPSYEQYF
TRBJ1-3,TRBV6-1,CASSDIKRGGNTIYF
TRBJ1-1,TRBV6-5,CASSSGGAGNTEAFF
TRBJ1-2,TRBV18,CASSPNSNYGYTF
TRBJ1-1,TRBV10-2,CASSEPWRTEAFF
TRBJ1-2,TRBV24-1,CATSDFRQSFQSYGYTF
TRBJ2-4,TRBV3-1/TRBV3-2,CASSQEQVTSGRLAKNIQYF
TRBJ2-5,TRBV27,CASSLERGRRETQYF
TRBJ2-2,TRBV18,CASSPDSHMNTGELFF
TRBJ1-1,TRBV13,CASSLPAALMNTEAFF
TRBJ2-7,TRBV7-8,CASSLARADEQYF
TRBJ2-1,TRBV19,CASSIDAGRQGNNEQFF
TRBJ2-2,TRBV9,CASSVTGVSTGELFF
TRBJ2-6,TRBV6-5,CASLGGLGANVLTF
TRBJ2-5,TRBV5-1,CASSSQPGGRETQYF
TRBJ2-7,TRBV5-1,CASSLVGEQYF
TRBJ2-3,TRBV5-1,CASSLMSTDTDTQYF
TRBJ1-1,TRBV7-4,CASSSINRGSGTEAFF
TRBJ1-2,TRBV7-9,CASSPGQGTYGYTF
TRBJ1-3,TRBV6-5,CASSAESGNTIYF
TRBJ2-2,TRBV24-1,CATSDVGTGELFF
TRBJ2-5,TRBV29-1,CSVEGKGTGTEYQETQYF
TRBJ2-3,TRBV18,CASSPPRGSTDTQYF
TRBJ2-5,TRBV9,CASSTFTGGQETQYF
TRBJ2-6,TRBV7-6,CASSLAGIRASGANVLTF
TRBJ1-5,TRBV6-6,CASSLESQPQHF
TRBJ1-5,TRBV24-1,CATSERDSNQPQHF
TRBJ1-5,TRBV15,CATETDRAGNQPQHF
TRBJ1-3,TRBV18,CASSPQGVSGNTIYF
TRBJ2-3,TRBV6-6,CASSLREGGPGFSDTQYF
TRBJ1-4,TRBV5-1,CASSLHPGGQKLEKLFF
TRBJ1-2,TRBV6-4,CASSDSGGYGYTF
TRBJ2-1,TRBV7-2,CASSLATSYNEQFF
TRBJ2-2,TRBV30,CAWSVLAGGANTGELFF